This TCR beta chain was obtained from a study of metastatic and nonmetastatic thyroid tumors (dated by TCRdb to 2018 to 2020). Notes on the research overall: Repertoires were compared across peripheral blood and tumor or nodule tissue samples from malignant and benign thyroid patients.

The method was PCR. Sequencing took place on an Illumina HiSeq 4000. High-throughput sequencing was used to profile the CDR3 region of the TCR beta-chain in every patient. The authors processed their data as follows. CDR3 differences across clinicopathological groups were used to build a classifier for discriminating distant-metastatic papillary thyroid cancer patients. Repertoire diversity was assessed with the Shannon index, and tumor-blood repertoire similarity with the Morisita-Horn index. TCRdb trimmed public reads at Q25 via fastp, called clones via MiXCR and kept in-frame beta chains. TCRdb assigned the V and J calls; the authors' analysis was not used. For this sample the table gives under 35,000 clones, of which around 15% were detected only once. The biggest ten clones account for approximately 5% of the sample. The CDR3 spans 13 residues, from the cysteine through the phenylalanine. Only the CDR3 part of the read is kept: 39 bases, read in frame from the first base. Taken from the germline V gene (reference sequence), the CDR1 and CDR2 loops are SSHAT and FNYEAQ. V sheds 1 base and J sheds 3 bases, leaving 6 bases between their ends.

No patient had received any treatment before thyroid surgery. Patient clinical samples collected from about 2011 to 2018 were retrospectively analysed using T-cell receptor beta sequencing. In this sample, this clone turned up many times. The antigen it recognizes is unknown. Nothing much larger sits one base from this clone, and base qualities are not available. Overall results and qualifications from the work: In both blood and tumor samples, malignant tumors were reported to have significantly higher TCR beta diversity than benign nodules.

The sequence links TRBV7-7 to TRBJ2-5; the D region possibly corresponds to TRBD2 (6 bases align). The source is a female donor with papillary thyroid cancer or a benign thyroid nodule (not recorded which). Some clones in this sample may be carry-over from other donors' samples. The sample taken for sequencing was blood. For the CDR3, the sequence is CASSLGGEETQYF. The nucleotide sequence reads as follows: TGTGCCAGCAGCTTAGGGGGGGAAGAGACCCAGTACTTC.